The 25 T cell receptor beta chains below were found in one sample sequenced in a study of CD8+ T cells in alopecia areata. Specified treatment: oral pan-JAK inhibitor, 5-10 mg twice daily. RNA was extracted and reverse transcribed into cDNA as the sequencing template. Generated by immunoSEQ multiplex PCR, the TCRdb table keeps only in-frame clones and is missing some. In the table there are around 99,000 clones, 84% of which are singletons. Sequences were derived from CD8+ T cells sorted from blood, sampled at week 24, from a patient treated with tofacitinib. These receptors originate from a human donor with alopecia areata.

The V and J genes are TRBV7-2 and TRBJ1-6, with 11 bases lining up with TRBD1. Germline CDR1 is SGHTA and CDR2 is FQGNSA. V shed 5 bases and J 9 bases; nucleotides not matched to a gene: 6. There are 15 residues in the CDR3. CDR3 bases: TGTGCCAGCAGCCGTTCTGGGACAGGGGGTTCACCCCTCCACTTT. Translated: CASSRSGTGGSPLHF.

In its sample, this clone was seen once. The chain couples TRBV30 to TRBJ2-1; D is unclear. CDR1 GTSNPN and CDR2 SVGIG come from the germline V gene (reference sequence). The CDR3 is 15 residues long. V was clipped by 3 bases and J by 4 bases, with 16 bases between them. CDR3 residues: CAWSEDMRLYNEQFF. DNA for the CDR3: TGTGCCTGGAGCGAAGACATGAGGTTGTACAATGAGCAGTTCTTC. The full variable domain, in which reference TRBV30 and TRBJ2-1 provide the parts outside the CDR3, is SQTIHQWPATLVQPVGSPLSLECTVEGTSNPNLYWYRQAAGRGLQLLFYSVGIGQISSEVPQNLSASRPQDRQFILSSKKLLLSDSGFYLCAWSEDMRLYNEQFFGPGTRLTVL.

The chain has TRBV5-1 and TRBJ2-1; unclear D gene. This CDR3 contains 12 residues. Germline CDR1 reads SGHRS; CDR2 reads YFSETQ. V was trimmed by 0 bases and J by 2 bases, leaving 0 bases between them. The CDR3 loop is CASSLAYNEQFF. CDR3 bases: TGCGCCAGCAGCTTGGCCTACAATGAGCAGTTCTTC.

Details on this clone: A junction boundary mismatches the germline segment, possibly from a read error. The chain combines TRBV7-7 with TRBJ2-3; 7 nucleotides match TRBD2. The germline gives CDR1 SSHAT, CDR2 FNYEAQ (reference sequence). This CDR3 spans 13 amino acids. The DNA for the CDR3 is TGTGCTAGCAGTGTCGAGCGGGGAGATACGCAGTATTTT. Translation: CASSVERGDTQYF.

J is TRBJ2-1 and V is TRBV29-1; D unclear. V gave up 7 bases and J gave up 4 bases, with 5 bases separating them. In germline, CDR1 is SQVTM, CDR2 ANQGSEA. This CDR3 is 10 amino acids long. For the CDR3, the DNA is TGCAGCGGAGAATACAATGAGCAGTTCTTC. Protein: CSGEYNEQFF.

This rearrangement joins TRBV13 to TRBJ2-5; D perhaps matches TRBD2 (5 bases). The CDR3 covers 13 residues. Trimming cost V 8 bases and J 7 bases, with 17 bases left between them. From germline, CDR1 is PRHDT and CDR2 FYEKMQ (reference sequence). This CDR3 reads CASSDGVMPTQYF. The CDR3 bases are TGTGCCAGCTCTGACGGGGTCATGCCGACCCAGTACTTC. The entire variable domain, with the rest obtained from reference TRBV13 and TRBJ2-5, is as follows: AAGVIQSPRHLIKEKRETATLKCYPIPRHDTVYWYQQGPGQDPQFLISFYEKMQSDKGSIPDRFSAQQFSDYHSELNMSSLELGDSALYFCASSDGVMPTQYFGPGTRLLVL.

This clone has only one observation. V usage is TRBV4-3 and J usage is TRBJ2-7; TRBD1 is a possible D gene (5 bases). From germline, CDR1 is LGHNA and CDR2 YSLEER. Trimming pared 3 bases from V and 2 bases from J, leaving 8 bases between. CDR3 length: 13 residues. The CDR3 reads CASSQDTTYEQYF. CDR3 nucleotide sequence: TGCGCCAGCAGCCAGGACACAACCTACGAGCAGTACTTC.

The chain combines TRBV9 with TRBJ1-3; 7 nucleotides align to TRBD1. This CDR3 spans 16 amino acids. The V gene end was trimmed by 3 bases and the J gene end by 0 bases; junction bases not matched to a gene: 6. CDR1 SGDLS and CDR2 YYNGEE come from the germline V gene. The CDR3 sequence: CASSGGGQFSGNTIYF. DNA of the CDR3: TGTGCCAGCAGCGGAGGGGGACAGTTCTCTGGAAACACCATATATTTT.

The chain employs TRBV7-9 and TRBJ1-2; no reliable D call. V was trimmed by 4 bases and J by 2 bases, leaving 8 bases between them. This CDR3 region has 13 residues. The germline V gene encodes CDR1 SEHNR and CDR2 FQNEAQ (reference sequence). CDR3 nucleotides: TGTGCCAGCAGCTCGACAAGCAACTATGGCTACACCTTC. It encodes CASSSTSNYGYTF.

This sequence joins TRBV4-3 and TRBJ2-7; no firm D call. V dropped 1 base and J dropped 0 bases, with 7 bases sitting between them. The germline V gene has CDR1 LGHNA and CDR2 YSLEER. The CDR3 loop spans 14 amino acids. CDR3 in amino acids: CASSQGQSSYEQYF. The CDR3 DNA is TGCGCCAGCAGCCAAGGCCAGAGCTCCTACGAGCAGTACTTC.

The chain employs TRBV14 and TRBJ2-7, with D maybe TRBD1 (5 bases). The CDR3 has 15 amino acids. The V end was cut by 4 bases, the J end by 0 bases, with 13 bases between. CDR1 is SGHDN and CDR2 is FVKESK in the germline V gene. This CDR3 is CASSRADSYSYEQYF. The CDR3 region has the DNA TGTGCCAGCAGCCGGGCTGACAGTTACTCCTACGAGCAGTACTTC.

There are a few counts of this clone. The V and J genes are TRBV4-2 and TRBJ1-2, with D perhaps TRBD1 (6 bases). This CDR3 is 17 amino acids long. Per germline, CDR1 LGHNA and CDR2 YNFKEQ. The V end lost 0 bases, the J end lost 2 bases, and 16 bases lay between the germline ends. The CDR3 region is CASSQESTGTPNYGYTF. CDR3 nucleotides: TGTGCCAGCAGCCAAGAGTCTACCGGGACACCGAACTATGGCTACACCTTC.

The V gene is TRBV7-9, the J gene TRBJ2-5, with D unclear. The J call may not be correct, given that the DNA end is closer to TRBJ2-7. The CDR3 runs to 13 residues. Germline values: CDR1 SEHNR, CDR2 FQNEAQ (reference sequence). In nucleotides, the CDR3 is TGTGCCAGCAGCTTACCCAATGTCGACGAGCAGTACTTC. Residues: CASSLPNVDEQYF.

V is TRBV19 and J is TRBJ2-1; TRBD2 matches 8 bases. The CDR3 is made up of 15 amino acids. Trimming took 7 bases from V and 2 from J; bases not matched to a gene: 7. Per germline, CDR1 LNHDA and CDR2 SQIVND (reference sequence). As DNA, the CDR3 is TGTGCCAGTACCCCGAGTAGCGGGGCCTACAATGAGCAGTTCTTC. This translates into CASTPSSGAYNEQFF.

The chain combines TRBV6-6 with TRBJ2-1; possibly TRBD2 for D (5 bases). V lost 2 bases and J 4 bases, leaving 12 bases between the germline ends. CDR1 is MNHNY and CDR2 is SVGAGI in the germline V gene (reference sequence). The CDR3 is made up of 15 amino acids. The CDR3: CASSYREGTYNEQFF. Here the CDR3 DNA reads TGTGCCAGCAGTTACCGGGAAGGCACTTACAATGAGCAGTTCTTC.

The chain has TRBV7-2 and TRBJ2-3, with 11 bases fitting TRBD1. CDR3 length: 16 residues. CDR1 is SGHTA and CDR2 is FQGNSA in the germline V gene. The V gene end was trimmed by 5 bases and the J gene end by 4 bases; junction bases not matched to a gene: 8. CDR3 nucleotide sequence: TGTGCCAGCAGCGCCCGGACAGGGGGCACTGCAGATACGCAGTATTTT. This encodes CASSARTGGTADTQYF.

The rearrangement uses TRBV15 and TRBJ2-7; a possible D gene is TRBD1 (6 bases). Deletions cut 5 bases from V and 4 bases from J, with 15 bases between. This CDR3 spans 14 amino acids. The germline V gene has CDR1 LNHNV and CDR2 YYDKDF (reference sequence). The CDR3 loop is CATSSTGTQYEQYF. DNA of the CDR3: TGTGCCACCAGCTCGACCGGGACACAGTACGAGCAGTACTTC.

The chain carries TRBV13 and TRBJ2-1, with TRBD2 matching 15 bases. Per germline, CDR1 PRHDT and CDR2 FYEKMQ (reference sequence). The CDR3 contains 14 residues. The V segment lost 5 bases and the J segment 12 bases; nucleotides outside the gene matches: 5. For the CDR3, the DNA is TGTGCCAGCAGCGGCGGACTAGCGGGGGGGATGCAGTTCTTC. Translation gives CASSGGLAGGMQFF.

The CDR3, as DNA: TGTGCCAGCAGCTCGACCCCAAAGGCTGGGGCCAACGTCCTGACTTTC. Translating it yields CASSSTPKAGANVLTF. This chain joins TRBV5-4 and TRBJ2-6, with D uncertain. CDR3 size: 16 residues. Trimming left V 3 bases short and J 2 bases short, with 12 bases between. From germline, CDR1 is SGHNT and CDR2 YYREEE (reference sequence).

The chain's CDR3 is CAWSRTGTSTDTQYF. The DNA for the CDR3 is TGTGCCTGGAGTCGTACCGGGACTAGCACAGATACGCAGTATTTT. V gene TRBV30 combines with J gene TRBJ2-3, with a weak D call TRBD2 (6 bases). Germline loops: CDR1 GTSNPN, CDR2 SVGIG (reference sequence). The V and J ends lost 2 bases and 0 bases respectively, with 12 bases between them. The length of the CDR3 is 15 residues.

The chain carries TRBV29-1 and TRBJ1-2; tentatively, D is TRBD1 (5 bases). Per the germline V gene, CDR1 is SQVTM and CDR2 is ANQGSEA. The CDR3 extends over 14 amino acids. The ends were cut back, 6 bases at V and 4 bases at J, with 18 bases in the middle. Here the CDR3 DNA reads TGCAGCGTCGAGTCGCCCCGGGGGGTCTATGGCTACACCTTC. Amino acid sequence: CSVESPRGVYGYTF.

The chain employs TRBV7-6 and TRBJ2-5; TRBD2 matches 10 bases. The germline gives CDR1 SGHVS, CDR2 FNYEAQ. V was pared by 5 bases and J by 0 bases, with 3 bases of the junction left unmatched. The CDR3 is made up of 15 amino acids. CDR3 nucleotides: TGTGCCAGCAGCCCCGGACTAGCGGACCAAGAGACCCAGTACTTC. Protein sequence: CASSPGLADQETQYF.

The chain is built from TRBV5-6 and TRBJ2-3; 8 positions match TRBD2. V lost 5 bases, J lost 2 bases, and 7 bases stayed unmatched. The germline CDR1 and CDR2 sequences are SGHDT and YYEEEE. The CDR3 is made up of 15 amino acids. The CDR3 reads CASRPTSGITDTQYF. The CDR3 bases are TGTGCCAGCAGGCCTACTAGCGGAATCACAGATACGCAGTATTTT.

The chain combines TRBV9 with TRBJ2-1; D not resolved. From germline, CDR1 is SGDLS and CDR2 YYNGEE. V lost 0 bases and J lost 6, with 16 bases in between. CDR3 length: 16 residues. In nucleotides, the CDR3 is TGTGCCAGCAGCGTAGATGAGAGAGGATTGGTCAATGAGCAGTTCTTC. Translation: CASSVDERGLVNEQFF.

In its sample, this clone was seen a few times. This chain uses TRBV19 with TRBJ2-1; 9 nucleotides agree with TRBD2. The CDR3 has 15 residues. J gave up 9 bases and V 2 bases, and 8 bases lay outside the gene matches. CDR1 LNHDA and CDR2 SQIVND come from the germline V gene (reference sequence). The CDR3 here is CASSISAGGPSEQFF. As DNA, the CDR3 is TGTGCCAGTAGTATATCGGCGGGGGGGCCGAGTGAGCAGTTCTTC.